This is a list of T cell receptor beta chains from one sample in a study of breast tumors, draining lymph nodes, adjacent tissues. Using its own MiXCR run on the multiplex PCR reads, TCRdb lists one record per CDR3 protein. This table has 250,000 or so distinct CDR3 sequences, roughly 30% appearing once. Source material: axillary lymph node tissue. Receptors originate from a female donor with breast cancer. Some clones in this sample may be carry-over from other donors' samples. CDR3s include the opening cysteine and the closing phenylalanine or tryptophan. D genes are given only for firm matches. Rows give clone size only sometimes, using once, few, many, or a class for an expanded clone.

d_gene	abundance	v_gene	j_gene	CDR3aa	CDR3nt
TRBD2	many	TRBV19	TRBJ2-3	CASSPQASGSTDTQYF	TGTGCCAGTAGTCCTCAGGCTAGCGGTAGCACAGATACGCAGTATTTT
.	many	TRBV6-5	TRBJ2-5	CASSYSSRDGTQYF	TGTGCCAGCAGTTACTCCAGCAGGGACGGGACCCAGTACTTC
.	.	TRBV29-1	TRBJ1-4	CSLGAGPYATNEKLFF	TGCAGCTTGGGGGCAGGTCCGTATGCAACTAATGAAAAACTGTTTTTT
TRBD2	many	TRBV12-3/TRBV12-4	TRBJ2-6	CASRGNTGTSGRSSGANVLTF	TGTGCCAGCAGGGGGAACACCGGGACTAGCGGGAGAAGCTCTGGGGCCAACGTCCTGACTTTC
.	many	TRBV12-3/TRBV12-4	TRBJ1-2	CASSFYGGGPYGYTF	TGTGCCAGCAGTTTTTACGGGGGCGGACCCTATGGCTACACCTTC
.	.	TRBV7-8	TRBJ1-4	CASSLSRLMFF	TGTGCCAGCAGCTTAAGCAGGTTGATGTTTTTT
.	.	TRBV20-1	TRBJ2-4	CSARPPRGLAKNIQYF	TGCAGTGCTAGACCCCCCAGAGGCCTAGCCAAAAACATTCAGTACTTC
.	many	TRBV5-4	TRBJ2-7	CASSRDPSYEQYF	TGTGCCAGCAGCAGGGACCCATCCTACGAGCAGTACTTC
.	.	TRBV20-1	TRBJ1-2	CSAGRLDYGYTF	TGCAGTGCCGGGCGGCTTGACTATGGCTACACCTTC
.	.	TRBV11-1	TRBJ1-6	CASSFYICSASDRVDSPLHF	.
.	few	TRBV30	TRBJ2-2	CAWSVLAGGELFF	TGTGCCTGGAGTGTACTAGCTGGCGGGGAGCTGTTTTTT
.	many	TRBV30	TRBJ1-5	CACISQGSNQPQHF	TGTGCCTGTATATCCCAGGGTAGCAATCAGCCCCAGCATTTT
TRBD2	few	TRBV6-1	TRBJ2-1	CASSTGTSRHEQFF	TGTGCCAGCAGTACCGGGACTAGTCGACATGAGCAGTTCTTC
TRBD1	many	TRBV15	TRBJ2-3	CATSRDPVGQGADTQYF	TGTGCCACCAGCAGGGACCCGGTGGGACAGGGGGCCGATACGCAGTATTTT
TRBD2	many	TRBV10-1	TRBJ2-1	CASSEAGARNEQFF	TGCGCCAGCAGTGAAGCGGGAGCTAGGAATGAGCAGTTCTTC
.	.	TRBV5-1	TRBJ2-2	CASSLGANTGELSF	TGCGCCAGCAGCTTGGGCGCGAACACCGGGGAGCTGTCTTTT
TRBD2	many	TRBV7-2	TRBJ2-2	CASSWGLAGVGGTGELFF	TGTGCCAGCAGCTGGGGACTAGCGGGAGTAGGGGGCACCGGGGAGCTGTTTTTT
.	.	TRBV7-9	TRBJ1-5	CASSQGAVPGRDRGNQPQHF	TGTGCCAGCAGCCAAGGAGCTGTCCCGGGACGGGATCGGGGCAATCAGCCCCAGCATTTT
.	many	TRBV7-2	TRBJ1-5	CASSPGVAGAGNQPQHF	TGTGCCAGCAGCCCGGGAGTGGCGGGGGCCGGCAATCAGCCCCAGCATTTT
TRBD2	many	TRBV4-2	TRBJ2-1	CASSQVREGEQFF	TGTGCCAGCAGCCAGGTGCGGGAGGGTGAGCAGTTCTTC
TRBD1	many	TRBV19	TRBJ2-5	CASSARGQETQYF	TGTGCCAGTAGTGCCAGGGGGCAGGAGACCCAGTACTTC
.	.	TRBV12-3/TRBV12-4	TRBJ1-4	CASSHAARATNEKLFF	TGTGCCAGCAGCCACGCGGCCCGCGCAACTAATGAAAAACTGTTTTTT
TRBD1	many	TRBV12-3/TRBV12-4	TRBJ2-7	CASRPTGGFDEQYF	TGTGCCAGCAGACCTACAGGGGGTTTTGACGAGCAGTACTTC
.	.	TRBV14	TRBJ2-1	CASSATGTQHYNAQFF	TGTGCCAGCAGCGCTACCGGGACACAGCACTACAATGCGCAGTTCTTC
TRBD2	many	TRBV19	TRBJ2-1	CASSIRRTSGSNEQFF	TGTGCCAGTAGTATAAGACGGACTAGCGGGAGCAATGAGCAGTTCTTC
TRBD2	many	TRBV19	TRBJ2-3	CASSTTLAGVYQYF	TGTGCCAGTAGCACGACGCTAGCGGGAGTTTATCAGTATTTT
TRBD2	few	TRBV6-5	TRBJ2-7	CASSHGGGSNEQYF	TGTGCCAGCAGTCACGGTGGCGGGAGCAACGAGCAGTACTTC
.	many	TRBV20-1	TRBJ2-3	CSASLPITDTQYF	TGCAGTGCTTCACTTCCAATCACAGATACGCAGTATTTT
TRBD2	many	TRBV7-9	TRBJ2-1	CASATGTSNNEQFF	TGTGCCAGCGCCACCGGGACTAGCAACAATGAGCAGTTCTTC
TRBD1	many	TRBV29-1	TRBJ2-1	CSVRGQGANNEQFF	TGCAGCGTTAGGGGACAGGGGGCGAACAATGAGCAGTTCTTC
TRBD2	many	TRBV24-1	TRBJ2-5	CATSDSGLAGGGETQYF	TGTGCCACCAGTGACTCTGGACTAGCGGGAGGTGGAGAGACCCAGTACTTC
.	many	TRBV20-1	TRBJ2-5	CSARDRVFQETQYF	TGCAGTGCTAGAGATCGGGTTTTCCAAGAGACCCAGTACTTC
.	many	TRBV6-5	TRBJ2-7	CASSYGQTADSYEQYF	TGTGCCAGCAGTTACGGCCAGACAGCCGATTCCTACGAGCAGTACTTC
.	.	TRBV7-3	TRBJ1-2	CASSLSGAGGGYTF	TGTGCCAGCAGCTTGTCGGGGGCGGGTGGTGGCTACACCTTC
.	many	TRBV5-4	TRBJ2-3	CASSLISGALIDTQYF	TGTGCCAGCAGCTTGATATCGGGAGCGTTAATAGATACGCAGTATTTT
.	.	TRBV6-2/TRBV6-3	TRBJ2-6	CASSSYVFQGTGANVLTF	TGTGCCAGCAGTTCTTACGTCTTCCAGGGTACTGGGGCCAACGTCCTGACTTTC
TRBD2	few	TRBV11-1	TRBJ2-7	CASSLARGPAGVEQYF	TGTGCCAGCAGCTTAGCGAGAGGACCAGCGGGAGTCGAGCAGTACTTC
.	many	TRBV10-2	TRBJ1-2	CASSEQAGAYGYTF	TGCGCCAGCAGTGAACAGGCAGGGGCGTATGGCTACACCTTC
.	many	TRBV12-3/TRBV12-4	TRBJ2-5	CASSPDRPQETQYF	TGTGCCAGCAGTCCCGACAGACCCCAAGAGACCCAGTACTTC
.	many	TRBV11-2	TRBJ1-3	CASSPGGNTIYF	TGTGCCAGCAGCCCCGGGGGAAACACCATATATTTT
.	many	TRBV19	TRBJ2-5	CASSQEGFRETQYF	TGTGCCAGTAGTCAGGAGGGCTTTAGGGAGACCCAGTACTTC
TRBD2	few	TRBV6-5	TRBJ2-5	CASSHSSLAGETQYF	TGTGCCAGCAGTCACTCATCCCTAGCGGGAGAGACCCAGTACTTC
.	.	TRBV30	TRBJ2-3	CAWSVLHPNLRTDTQYF	TGTGCCTGGAGTGTCCTCCACCCGAATCTTCGCACAGATACGCAGTATTTT
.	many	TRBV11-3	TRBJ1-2	CASSLGVTGDYGYTF	TGTGCCAGCAGCTTAGGGGTGACAGGAGATTATGGCTACACCTTC
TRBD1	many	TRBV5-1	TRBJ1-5	CASSWGTGNEPQHF	TGCGCCAGCAGCTGGGGGACAGGAAATGAGCCCCAGCATTTT
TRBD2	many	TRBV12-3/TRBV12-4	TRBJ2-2	CASSKSGRNTGELFF	TGTGCCAGCAGTAAGAGCGGGAGAAACACCGGGGAGCTGTTTTTT
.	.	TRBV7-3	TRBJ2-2	CDPSLNRQSTGELFF	TGTGATCCCAGCTTAAATCGACAGAGCACCGGGGAGCTGTTTTTT
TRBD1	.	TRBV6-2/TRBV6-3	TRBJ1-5	CASSLQGNSSQPQHF	TGTGCCAGCAGTCTACAGGGGAATAGCAGTCAGCCCCAGCATTTT
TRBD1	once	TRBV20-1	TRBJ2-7	CSATGTEIYEQYF	TGCAGTGCTACCGGGACAGAAATCTACGAGCAGTACTTC
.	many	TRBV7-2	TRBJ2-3	CASSLRVRQTDTQYF	TGTGCCAGCAGCTTAAGGGTCAGACAGACAGATACGCAGTATTTT
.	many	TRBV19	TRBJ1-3	CAAKGVSGNTIYF	TGTGCCGCCAAGGGGGTCTCTGGAAACACCATATATTTT
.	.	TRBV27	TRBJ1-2	CASSSSPPFRGYTF	TGTGCCAGCAGTTCCTCCCCCCCTTTTCGTGGCTACACCTTC
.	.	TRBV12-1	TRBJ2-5	CASSLARDEETQYF	TGTGCCAGCAGTTTAGCGCGGGACGAAGAGACCCAGTACTTC
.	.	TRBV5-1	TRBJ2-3	CASSLEGPRGDTQYF	TGCGCCAGCAGCTTGGAGGGGCCCAGGGGAGATACGCAGTATTTT
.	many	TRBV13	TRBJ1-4	CASSQGRGNEKLFF	TGTGCCAGCAGCCAGGGACGGGGAAATGAAAAACTGTTTTTT
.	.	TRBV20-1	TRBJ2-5	CSARAAGTHQETQYF	TGCAGTGCTAGAGCCGCGGGGACCCACCAAGAGACCCAGTACTTC
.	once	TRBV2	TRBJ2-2	CASRLDGELFF	TGTGCCAGCAGACTGGACGGGGAGCTGTTTTTT
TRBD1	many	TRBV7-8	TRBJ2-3	CASSLEWTGEDTQYF	TGTGCCAGCAGCTTAGAATGGACAGGGGAAGATACGCAGTATTTT
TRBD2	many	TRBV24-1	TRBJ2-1	CATSAAGSYNEQFF	TGTGCCACCAGTGCAGCGGGATCCTACAATGAGCAGTTCTTC
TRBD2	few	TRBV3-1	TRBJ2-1	CASSQGGGLVGREQFF	TGTGCCAGCAGCCAAGGGGGGGGACTAGTGGGTAGGGAGCAGTTCTTC